This T cell receptor (beta chain) was obtained from a study of patients and donors after allogeneic stem cell transplantation. MiXCR, run by TCRdb on the RT-PCR reads, gives a single entry per CDR3 protein. The data contain more than 850,000 distinct CDR3 sequences, more than 15% of them singletons. This clonotype was recorded a few times. The clonotype was recovered from a human donor who was either an allogeneic HSCT recipient or a stem cell or donor lymphocyte infusion donor (not recorded which). It is not recorded whose cells these are; they may come from a transplant donor. Input material: blood, either unsorted or a sorted T cell fraction (not recorded which).

CDR3 in amino acids: CSVGSGGNYGYTF. The CDR3, as DNA: TGCAGCGTTGGATCGGGGGGTAACTATGGCTACACCTTC. The J gene is TRBJ1-2, the V gene TRBV29-1, with TRBD1 as a possible D gene (5 bases). This CDR3 contains 13 residues. Germline-derived CDR1 and CDR2 are SQVTM and ANQGSEA. V dropped 4 bases and J dropped 1 base, with 10 bases sitting between them.